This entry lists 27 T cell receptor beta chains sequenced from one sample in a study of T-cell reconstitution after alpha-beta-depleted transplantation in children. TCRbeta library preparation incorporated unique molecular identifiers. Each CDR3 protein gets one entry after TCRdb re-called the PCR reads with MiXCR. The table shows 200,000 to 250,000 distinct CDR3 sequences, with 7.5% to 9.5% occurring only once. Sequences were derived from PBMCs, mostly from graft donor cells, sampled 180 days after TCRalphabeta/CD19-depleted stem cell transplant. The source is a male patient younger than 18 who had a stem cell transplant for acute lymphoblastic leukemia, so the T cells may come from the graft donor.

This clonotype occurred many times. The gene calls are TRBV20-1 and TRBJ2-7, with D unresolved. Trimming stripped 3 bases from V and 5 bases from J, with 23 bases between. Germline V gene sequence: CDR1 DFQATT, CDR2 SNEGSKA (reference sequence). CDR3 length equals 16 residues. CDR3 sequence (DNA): TGCAGTGCTAGGCTTTCGGACCTTACACCATCCCACGAGCAGTACTTC. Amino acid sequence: CSARLSDLTPSHEQYF.

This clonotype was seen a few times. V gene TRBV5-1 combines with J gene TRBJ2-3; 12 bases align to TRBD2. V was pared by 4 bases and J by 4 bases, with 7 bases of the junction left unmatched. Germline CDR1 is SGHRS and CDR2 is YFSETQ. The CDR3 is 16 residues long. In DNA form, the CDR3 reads TGCGCCAGCAGCGGCGCTAGCGGGGGGGCCGCAGATACGCAGTATTTT. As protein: CASSGASGGAADTQYF.

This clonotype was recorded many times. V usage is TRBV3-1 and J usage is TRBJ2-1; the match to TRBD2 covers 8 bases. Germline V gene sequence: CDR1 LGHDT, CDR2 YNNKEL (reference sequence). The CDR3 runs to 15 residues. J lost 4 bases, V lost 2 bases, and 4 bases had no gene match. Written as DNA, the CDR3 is TGTGCCAGCAGCCAAAAGCGGGGGAGGTACAATGAGCAGTTCTTC. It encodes CASSQKRGRYNEQFF.

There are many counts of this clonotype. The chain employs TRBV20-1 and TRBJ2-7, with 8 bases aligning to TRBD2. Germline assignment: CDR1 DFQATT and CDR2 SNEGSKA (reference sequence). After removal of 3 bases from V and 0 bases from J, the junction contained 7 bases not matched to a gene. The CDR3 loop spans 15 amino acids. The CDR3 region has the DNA TGCAGTGCTAGGTCCAAGACTAGCGCCTCCTACGAGCAGTACTTC. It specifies CSARSKTSASYEQYF.

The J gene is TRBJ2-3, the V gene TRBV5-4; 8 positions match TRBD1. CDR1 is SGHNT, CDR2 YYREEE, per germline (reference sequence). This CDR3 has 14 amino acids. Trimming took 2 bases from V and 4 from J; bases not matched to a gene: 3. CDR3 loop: CASSLGQGPDTQYF. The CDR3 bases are TGTGCCAGCAGCTTAGGACAGGGACCAGATACGCAGTATTTT.

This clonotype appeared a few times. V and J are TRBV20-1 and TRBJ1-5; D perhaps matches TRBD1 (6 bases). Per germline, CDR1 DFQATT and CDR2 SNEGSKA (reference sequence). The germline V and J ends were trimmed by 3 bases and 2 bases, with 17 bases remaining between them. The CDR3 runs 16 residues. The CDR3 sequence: CSASAAGSGGNQPQHF. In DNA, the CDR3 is TGCAGTGCTAGTGCGGCGGGGTCAGGGGGCAATCAGCCCCAGCATTTT.

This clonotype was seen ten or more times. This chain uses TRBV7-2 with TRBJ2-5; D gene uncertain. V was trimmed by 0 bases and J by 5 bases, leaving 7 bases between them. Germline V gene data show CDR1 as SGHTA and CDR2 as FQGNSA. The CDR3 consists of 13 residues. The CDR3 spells CASSLAIWETQYF. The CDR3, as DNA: TGTGCCAGCAGCTTAGCGATATGGGAGACCCAGTACTTC. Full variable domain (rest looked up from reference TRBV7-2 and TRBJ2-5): GAGVSQSPSNKVTEKGKDVELRCDPISGHTALYWYRQSLGQGLEFLIYFQGNSAPDKSGLPSDRFSAERTGGSVSTLTIQRTQQEDSAVYLCASSLAIWETQYFGPGTRLLVL.

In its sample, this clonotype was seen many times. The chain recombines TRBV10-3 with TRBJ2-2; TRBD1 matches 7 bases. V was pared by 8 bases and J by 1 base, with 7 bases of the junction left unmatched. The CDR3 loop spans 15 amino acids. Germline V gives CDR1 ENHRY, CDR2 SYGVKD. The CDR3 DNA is TGTGCCATCTCCCTGGACAGGTTGAACACCGGGGAGCTGTTTTTT. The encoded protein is CAISLDRLNTGELFF.

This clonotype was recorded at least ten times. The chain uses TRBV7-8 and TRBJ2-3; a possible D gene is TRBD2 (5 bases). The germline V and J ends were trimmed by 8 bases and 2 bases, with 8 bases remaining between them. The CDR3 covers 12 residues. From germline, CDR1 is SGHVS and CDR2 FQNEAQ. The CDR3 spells CASFRDTDTQYF. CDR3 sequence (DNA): TGTGCCAGCTTCCGGGACACAGATACGCAGTATTTT.

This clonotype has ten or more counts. The CDR3 sequence: CASPGLRGVVDTQYF. DNA of the CDR3: TGTGCCAGCCCGGGTCTGCGGGGGGTCGTAGATACGCAGTATTTT. The chain joins TRBV6-1 to TRBJ2-3; 8 nucleotides line up with TRBD2. The germline gives CDR1 MNHNS, CDR2 SASEGT. Losses at the gene ends were 8 bases for V and 5 bases for J; bases not matched to a gene: 12. CDR3 size: 15 residues.

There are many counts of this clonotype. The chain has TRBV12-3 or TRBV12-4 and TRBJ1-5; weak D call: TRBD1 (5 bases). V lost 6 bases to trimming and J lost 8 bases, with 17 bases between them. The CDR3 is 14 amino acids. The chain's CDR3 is CASSPRGGGEPQHF. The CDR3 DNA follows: TGTGCCAGCAGCCCCCGGGGTGGGGGAGAGCCCCAGCATTTT.

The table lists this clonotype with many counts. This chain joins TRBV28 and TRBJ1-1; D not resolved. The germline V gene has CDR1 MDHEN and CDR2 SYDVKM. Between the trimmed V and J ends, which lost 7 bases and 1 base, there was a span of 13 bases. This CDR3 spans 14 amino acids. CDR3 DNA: TGTGCCAGCACCCCTTCGTTACGGAACACTGAAGCTTTCTTT. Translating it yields CASTPSLRNTEAFF. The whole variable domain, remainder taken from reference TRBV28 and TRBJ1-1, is DVKVTQSSRYLVKRTGEKVFLECVQDMDHENMFWYRQDPGLGLRLIYFSYDVKMKEKGDIPEGYSVSREKKERFSLILESASTNQTSMYLCASTPSLRNTEAFFGQGTRLTVV.

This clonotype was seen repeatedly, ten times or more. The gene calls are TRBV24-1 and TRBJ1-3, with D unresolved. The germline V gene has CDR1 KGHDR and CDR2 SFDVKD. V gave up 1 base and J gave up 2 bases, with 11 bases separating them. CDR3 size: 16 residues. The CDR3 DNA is TGTGCCACCAGTGATTTTCCTCGGCCAGCTGGAAACACCATATATTTT. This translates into CATSDFPRPAGNTIYF.

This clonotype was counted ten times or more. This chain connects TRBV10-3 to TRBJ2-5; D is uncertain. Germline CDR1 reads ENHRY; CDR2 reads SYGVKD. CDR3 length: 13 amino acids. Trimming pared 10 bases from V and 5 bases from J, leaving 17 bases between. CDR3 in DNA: TGTGCCACCAAATCCGGGCCCGAGGAGACCCAGTACTTC. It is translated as CATKSGPEETQYF.

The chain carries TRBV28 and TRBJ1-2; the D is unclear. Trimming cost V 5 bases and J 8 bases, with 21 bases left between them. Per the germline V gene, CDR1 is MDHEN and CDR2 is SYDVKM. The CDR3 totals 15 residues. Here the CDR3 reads CASSPPFRGSEGYTF. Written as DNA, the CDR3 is TGTGCCAGCAGTCCGCCCTTCCGAGGGAGCGAAGGCTACACCTTC.

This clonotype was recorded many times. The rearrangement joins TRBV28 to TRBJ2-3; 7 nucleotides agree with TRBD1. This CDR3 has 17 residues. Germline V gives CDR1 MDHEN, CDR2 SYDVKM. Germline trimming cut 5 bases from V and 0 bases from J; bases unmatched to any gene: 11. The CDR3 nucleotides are TGTGCCAGCAGTACGGGACAGCCAGTCCTTAGCACAGATACGCAGTATTTT. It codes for CASSTGQPVLSTDTQYF.

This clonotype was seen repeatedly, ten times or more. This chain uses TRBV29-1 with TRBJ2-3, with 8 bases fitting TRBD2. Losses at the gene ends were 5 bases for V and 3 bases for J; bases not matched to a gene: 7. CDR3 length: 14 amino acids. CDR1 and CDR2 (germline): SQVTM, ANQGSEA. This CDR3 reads CSVWSGRGTDTQYF. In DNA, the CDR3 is TGCAGCGTTTGGAGCGGGAGAGGGACAGATACGCAGTATTTT.

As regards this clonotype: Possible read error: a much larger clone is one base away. CDR3 DNA sequence: TGTGCCAGCAGCTTAGCGCTAATGGATGAGCACTTCTTC. Residues: CASSLALMDEHFF. The genes are TRBV7-6 and TRBJ2-1; no clear D. This CDR3 region has 13 residues. The germline V gene encodes CDR1 SGHVS and CDR2 FNYEAQ.

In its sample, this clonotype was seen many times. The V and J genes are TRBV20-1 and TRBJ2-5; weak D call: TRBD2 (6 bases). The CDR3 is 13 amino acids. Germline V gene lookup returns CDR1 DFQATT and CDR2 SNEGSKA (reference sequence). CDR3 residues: CAARGNNQETQYF. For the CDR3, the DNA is TGCGCCGCCCGGGGGAACAACCAAGAGACCCAGTACTTC.

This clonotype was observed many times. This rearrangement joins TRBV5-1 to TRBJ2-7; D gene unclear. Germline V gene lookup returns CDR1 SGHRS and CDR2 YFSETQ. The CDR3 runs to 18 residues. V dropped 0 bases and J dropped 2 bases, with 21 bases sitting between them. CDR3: CASSLGASGRLSPYEQYF. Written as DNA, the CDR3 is TGCGCCAGCAGCTTGGGGGCCTCCGGGCGCCTCAGCCCCTACGAGCAGTACTTC.

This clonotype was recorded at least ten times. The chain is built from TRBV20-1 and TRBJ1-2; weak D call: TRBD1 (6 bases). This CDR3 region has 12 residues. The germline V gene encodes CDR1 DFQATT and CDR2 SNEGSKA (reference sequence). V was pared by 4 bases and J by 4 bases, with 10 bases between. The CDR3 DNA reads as TGCAGTGCTATACAGGGTAGCTATGGCTACACCTTC. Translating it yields CSAIQGSYGYTF.

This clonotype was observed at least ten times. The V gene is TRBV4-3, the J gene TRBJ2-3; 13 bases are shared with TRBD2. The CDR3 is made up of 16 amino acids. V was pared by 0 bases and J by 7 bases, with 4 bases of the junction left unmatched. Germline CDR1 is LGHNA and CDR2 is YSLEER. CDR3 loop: CASSQDILAGGHTQYF. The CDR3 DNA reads TGCGCCAGCAGCCAAGATATACTAGCGGGGGGGCATACGCAGTATTTT.

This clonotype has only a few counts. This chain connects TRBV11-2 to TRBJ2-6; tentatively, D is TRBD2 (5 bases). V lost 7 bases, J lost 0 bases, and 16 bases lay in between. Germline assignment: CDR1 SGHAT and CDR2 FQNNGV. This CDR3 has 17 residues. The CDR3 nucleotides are TGTGCCAGCAACGGACGGAGGCTTAACTCTGGGGCCAACGTCCTGACTTTC. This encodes CASNGRRLNSGANVLTF.

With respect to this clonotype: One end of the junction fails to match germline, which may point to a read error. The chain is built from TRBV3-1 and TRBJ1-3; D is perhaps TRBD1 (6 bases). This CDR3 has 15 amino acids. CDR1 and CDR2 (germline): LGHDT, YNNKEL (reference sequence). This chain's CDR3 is CASSPGGGAGNTVYF. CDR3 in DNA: TGTGCCAGCAGCCCCGGAGGGGGGGCTGGAAACACCGTATATTTT.

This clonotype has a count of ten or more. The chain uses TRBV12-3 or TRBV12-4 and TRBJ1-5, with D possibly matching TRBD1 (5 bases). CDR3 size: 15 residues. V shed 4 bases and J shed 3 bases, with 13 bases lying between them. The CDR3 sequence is CASSSGSRANQPQHF. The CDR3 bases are TGTGCCAGCAGTTCAGGGAGTCGGGCCAATCAGCCCCAGCATTTT.

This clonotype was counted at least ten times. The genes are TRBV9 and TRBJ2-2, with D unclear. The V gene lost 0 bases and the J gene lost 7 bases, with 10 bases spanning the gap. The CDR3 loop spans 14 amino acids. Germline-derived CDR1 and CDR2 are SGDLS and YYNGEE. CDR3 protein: CASSVVPGHGELFF. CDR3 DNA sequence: TGTGCCAGCAGCGTAGTTCCGGGCCACGGGGAGCTGTTTTTT.

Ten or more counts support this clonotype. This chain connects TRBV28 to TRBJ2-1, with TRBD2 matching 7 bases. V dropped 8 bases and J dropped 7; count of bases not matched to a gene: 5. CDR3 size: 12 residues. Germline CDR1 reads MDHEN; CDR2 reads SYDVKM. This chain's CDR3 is CASGGRWNEQFF. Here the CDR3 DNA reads TGTGCCAGCGGCGGGAGATGGAATGAGCAGTTCTTC.